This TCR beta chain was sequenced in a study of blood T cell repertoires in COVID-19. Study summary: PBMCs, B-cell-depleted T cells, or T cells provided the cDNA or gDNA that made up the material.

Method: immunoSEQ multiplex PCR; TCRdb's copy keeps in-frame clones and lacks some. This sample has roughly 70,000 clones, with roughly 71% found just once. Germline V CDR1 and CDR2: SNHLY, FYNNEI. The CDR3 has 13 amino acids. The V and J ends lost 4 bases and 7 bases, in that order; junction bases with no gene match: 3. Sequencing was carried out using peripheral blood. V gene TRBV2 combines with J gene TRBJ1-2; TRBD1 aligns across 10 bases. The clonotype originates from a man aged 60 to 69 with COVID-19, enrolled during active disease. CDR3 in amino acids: CASSGQGASGYTF. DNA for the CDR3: TGTGCCAGCAGTGGACAGGGGGCGTCTGGCTACACCTTC.